Following are 8 T cell receptor beta chains from one sample sequenced in a study of T cell responses to AZD1222 COVID-19 vaccine. Some clones are missing from TCRdb's copy, which holds only in-frame ones; the method was immunoSEQ multiplex PCR. The sample contains about 120,000 clones, approximately 90% of which appear only once. Sequencing used peripheral blood, obtained 28 days after the second AZD1222 dose. The receptors come from an adult who received the AZD1222 COVID-19 vaccine.

The genes are TRBV1 and TRBJ1-5; the table names TRBD1, a call not compared with the DNA. TRBV1 is recorded as a pseudogene. The CDR3 runs 16 residues. The CDR3 coding sequence is TGCACCAGCAGCCAAGATTTCCGGCAGGGTCACCAGCCCCAGCATTTT. Residues: CTSSQDFRQGHQPQHF.

The chain carries TRBV18 and TRBJ1-5; 8 positions agree with TRBD1. The CDR3 length is 16 residues. The germline V gene encodes CDR1 KGHSH and CDR2 LQKENI. Losses at the gene ends were 0 bases for V and 6 bases for J; bases not matched to a gene: 7. As DNA, the CDR3 is TGTGCCAGCTCACCACCGGGGACAGGTCAGGGTCAGCCCCAGCATTTT. Amino acids: CASSPPGTGQGQPQHF.

The chain has TRBV6-5 and TRBJ1-5, with a possible D match to TRBD1 (5 bases). The germline V and J ends were trimmed by 8 bases and 3 bases, with 11 bases remaining between them. CDR3 length: 13 amino acids. Germline lookup yields CDR1 MNHEY and CDR2 SVGAGI. This CDR3 reads CASLNRHNQPQHF. Here the CDR3 DNA reads TGTGCCAGCCTGAACAGGCACAATCAGCCCCAGCATTTT.

Only one count was recorded for this clone. This chain links TRBV19 with TRBJ2-5, with 11 bases matching TRBD2. CDR3 length equals 17 residues. In germline, CDR1 is LNHDA, CDR2 SQIVND (reference sequence). Trimming took 4 bases from V and 4 from J; bases not matched to a gene: 11. The CDR3: CASSNPITSGSGETQYF. The DNA for the CDR3 is TGTGCCAGTAGTAATCCGATAACTAGCGGGAGCGGAGAGACCCAGTACTTC.

The chain joins TRBV12-3 or TRBV12-4 to TRBJ1-3; D remains unclear. Trimming cost V 3 bases and J 4 bases, with 4 bases left between them. The CDR3 consists of 12 residues. CDR3 bases: TGTGCCAGCAGTTTTCCGGGAAACACCATATATTTT. Translated: CASSFPGNTIYF.

This chain connects TRBV5-1 to TRBJ2-7; TRBD1 might be the D (6 bases). From germline, CDR1 is SGHRS and CDR2 YFSETQ. Trimming removed 0 bases at V and 9 bases at J, with 7 bases between. The CDR3 sequence is 11 residues long. This chain's CDR3 is CASSLADRQYF. The CDR3 DNA reads as TGCGCCAGCAGCTTGGCGGACAGGCAGTACTTC.

This clone was counted a few times. This chain links TRBV2 with TRBJ1-6; D gene uncertain. The CDR3 runs 13 residues. Looked up from germline, CDR1 is SNHLY and CDR2 is FYNNEI. V was trimmed by 4 bases and J by 5 bases, leaving 6 bases between them. DNA of the CDR3: TGTGCCAGCAGTGCCACGAATAATTCACCCCTCCACTTT. This gives the protein CASSATNNSPLHF.

This clone was recorded only once. The chain carries TRBV6-5 and TRBJ1-2; 7 positions agree with TRBD1. The germline CDR1 and CDR2 sequences are MNHEY and SVGAGI. The CDR3 is made up of 15 amino acids. Unmatched junction bases numbered 9, after V lost 4 bases and J lost 4 bases. In DNA form, the CDR3 reads TGTGCCAGCAGTTCGACAGGGCGCCTCCTCTATGGCTACACCTTC. It yields the protein CASSSTGRLLYGYTF.